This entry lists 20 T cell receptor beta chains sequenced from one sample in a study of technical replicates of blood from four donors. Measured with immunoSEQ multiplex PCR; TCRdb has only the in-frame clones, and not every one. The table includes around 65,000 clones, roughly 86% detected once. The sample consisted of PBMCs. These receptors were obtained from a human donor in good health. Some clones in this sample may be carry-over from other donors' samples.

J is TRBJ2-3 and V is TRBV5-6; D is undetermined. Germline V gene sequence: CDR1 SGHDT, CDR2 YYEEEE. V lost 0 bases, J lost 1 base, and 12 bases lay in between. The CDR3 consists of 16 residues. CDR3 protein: CASSLATVQGTDTQYF. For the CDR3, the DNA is TGTGCCAGCAGCTTGGCTACAGTCCAGGGCACAGATACGCAGTATTTT.

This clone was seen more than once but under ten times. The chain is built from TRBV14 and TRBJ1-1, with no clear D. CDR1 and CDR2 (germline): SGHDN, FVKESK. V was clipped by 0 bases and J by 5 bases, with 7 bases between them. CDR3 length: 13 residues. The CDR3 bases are TGTGCCAGCAGCCAAGACCCGAGAACTGAAGCTTTCTTT. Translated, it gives CASSQDPRTEAFF.

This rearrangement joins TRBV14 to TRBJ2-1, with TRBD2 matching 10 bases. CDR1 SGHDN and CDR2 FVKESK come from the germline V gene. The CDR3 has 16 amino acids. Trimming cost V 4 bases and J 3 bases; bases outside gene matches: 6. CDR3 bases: TGTGCCAGCAGCCTTTGGACTAGCGGAGGCTACAATGAGCAGTTCTTC. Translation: CASSLWTSGGYNEQFF. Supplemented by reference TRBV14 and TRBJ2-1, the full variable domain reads EAGVTQFPSHSVIEKGQTVTLRCDPISGHDNLYWYRRVMGKEIKFLLHFVKESKQDESGMPNNRFLAERTGGTYSTLKVQPAELEDSGVYFCASSLWTSGGYNEQFFGPGTRLTVL.

CDR3 DNA: TGTGCCAGCAGCTTAGTCGGCGCGGGAGGTCGCAATGAGCAGTTCTTC. This sequence encodes CASSLVGAGGRNEQFF. This chain joins TRBV11-1 and TRBJ2-1; 8 positions agree with TRBD2. Germline CDR1 is SGHAT and CDR2 is FQDESV (reference sequence). The CDR3 runs to 16 residues. The J segment lost 6 bases and the V segment lost 1 base, leaving 8 bases of the junction unmatched.

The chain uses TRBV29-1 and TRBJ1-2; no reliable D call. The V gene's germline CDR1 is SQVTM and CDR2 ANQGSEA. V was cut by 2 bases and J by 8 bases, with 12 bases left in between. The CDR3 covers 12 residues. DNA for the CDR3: TGCAGCGTTGAACGGCCTTGGGAGGGCTACACCTTC. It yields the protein CSVERPWEGYTF.

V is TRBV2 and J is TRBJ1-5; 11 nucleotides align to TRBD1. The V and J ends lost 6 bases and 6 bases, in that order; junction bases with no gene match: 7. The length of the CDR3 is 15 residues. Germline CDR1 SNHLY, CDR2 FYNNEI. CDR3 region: CASRETGTGGQPQHF. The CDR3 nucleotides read TGTGCCAGCAGGGAAACCGGGACAGGGGGTCAGCCCCAGCATTTT.

The CDR3 DNA is TGCGCCAGCAGCCCGCTGGGGGGGCGCGTCGGTGAAAAACTGTTTTTT. It yields the protein CASSPLGGRVGEKLFF. The chain combines TRBV5-1 with TRBJ1-4; TRBD1 is a possible D gene (6 bases). V lost 4 bases, J lost 7 bases, and 20 bases lay in between. This CDR3 is built from 16 residues. Germline V gene lookup returns CDR1 SGHRS and CDR2 YFSETQ.

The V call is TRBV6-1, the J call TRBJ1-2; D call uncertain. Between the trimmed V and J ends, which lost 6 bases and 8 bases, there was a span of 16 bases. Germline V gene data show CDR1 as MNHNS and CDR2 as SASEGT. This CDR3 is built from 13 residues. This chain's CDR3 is CASSPGRVWGYTF. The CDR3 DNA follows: TGTGCCAGCAGCCCGGGGAGGGTTTGGGGCTACACCTTC.

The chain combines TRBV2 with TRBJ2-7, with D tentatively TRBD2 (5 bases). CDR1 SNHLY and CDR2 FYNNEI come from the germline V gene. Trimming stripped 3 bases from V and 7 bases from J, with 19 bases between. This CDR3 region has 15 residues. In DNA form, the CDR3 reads TGTGCCAGCAGTGAGCGGGCAGGCCATAGCGTGGAGCAGTACTTC. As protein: CASSERAGHSVEQYF.

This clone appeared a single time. In DNA, the CDR3 is TGTGCCAGCAGCTTAGGAGACAGGACGAAGCAGTACTTC. Residues: CASSLGDRTKQYF. The genes are TRBV11-3 and TRBJ2-7; the D gene is possibly TRBD1 (6 bases). V was pared by 1 base and J by 8 bases, with 12 bases between. CDR3 length: 13 residues. Looked up from germline, CDR1 is SGHNT and CDR2 is YENEEA.

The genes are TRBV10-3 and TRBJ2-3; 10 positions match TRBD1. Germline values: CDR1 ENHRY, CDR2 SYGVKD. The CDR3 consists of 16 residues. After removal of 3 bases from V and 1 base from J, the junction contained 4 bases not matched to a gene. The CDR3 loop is CAISDTGTGGTDTQYF. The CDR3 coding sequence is TGTGCCATCAGTGATACCGGGACAGGGGGCACAGATACGCAGTATTTT.

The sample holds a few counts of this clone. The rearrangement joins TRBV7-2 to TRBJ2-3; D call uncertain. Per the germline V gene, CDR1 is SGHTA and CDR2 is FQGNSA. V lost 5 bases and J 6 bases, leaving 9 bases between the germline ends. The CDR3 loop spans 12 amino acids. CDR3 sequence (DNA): TGTGCCAGCAGCAACTTTGTTGATACGCAGTATTTT. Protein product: CASSNFVDTQYF.

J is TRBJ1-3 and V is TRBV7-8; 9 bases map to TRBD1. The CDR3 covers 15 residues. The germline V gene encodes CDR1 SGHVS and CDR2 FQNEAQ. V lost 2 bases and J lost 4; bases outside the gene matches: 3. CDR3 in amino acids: CASSLTGTGGNTIYF. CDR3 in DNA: TGTGCCAGCAGCTTAACTGGGACAGGGGGAAACACCATATATTTT.

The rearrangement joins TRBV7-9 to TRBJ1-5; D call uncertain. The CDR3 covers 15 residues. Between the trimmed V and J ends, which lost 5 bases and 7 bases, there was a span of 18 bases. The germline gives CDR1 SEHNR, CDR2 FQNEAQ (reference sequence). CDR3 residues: CASSPLPSGWQPQHF. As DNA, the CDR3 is TGTGCCAGCAGCCCCCTCCCCTCCGGGTGGCAGCCCCAGCATTTT.

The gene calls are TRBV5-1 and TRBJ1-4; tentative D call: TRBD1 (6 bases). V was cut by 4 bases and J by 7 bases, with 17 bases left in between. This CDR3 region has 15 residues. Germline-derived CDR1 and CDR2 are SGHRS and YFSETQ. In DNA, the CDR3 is TGCGCCAGCAGCCTGCTTACGGGACAAGGTGAAAAACTGTTTTTT. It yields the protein CASSLLTGQGEKLFF. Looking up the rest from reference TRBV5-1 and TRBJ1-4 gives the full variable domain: KAGVTQTPRYLIKTRGQQVTLSCSPISGHRSVSWYQQTPGQGLQFLFEYFSETQRNKGNFPGRFSGRQFSNSRSEMNVSTLELGDSALYLCASSLLTGQGEKLFFGSGTQLSVL.

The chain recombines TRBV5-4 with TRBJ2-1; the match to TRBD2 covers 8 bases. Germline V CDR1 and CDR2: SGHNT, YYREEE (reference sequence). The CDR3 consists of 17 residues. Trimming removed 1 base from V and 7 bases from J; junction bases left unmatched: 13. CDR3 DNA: TGTGCCAGCAGCTTGTTGGCGACTTTAGCGGGGAGAAATGAGCAGTTCTTC. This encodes CASSLLATLAGRNEQFF.

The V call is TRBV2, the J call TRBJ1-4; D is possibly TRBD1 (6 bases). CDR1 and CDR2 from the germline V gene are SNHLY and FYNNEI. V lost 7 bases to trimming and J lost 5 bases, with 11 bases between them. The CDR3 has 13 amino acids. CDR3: CASIRDRNEKLFF. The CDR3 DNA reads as TGTGCCAGCATCCGAGACAGGAATGAAAAACTGTTTTTT.

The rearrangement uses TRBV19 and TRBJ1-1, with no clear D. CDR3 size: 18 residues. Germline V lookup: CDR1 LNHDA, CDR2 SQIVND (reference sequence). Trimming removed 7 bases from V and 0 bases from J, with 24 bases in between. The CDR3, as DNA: TGTGCCAGTACCCCCACTTCCTGGCAGGAACAATTGAACACTGAAGCTTTCTTT. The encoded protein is CASTPTSWQEQLNTEAFF. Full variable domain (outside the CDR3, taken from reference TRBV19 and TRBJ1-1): DGGITQSPKYLFRKEGQNVTLSCEQNLNHDAMYWYRQDPGQGLRLIYYSQIVNDFQKGDIAEGYSVSREKKESFPLTVTSAQKNPTAFYLCASTPTSWQEQLNTEAFFGQGTRLTVV.

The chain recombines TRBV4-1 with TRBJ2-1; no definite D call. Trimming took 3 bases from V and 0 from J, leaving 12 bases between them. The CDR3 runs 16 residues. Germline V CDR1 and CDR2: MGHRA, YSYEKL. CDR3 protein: CASSQWMADSYNEQFF. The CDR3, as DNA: TGCGCCAGCAGCCAGTGGATGGCGGACTCCTACAATGAGCAGTTCTTC.

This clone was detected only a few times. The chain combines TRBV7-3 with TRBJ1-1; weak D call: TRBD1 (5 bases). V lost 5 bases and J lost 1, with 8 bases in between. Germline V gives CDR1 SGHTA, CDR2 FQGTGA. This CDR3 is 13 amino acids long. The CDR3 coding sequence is TGTGCCAGCAGCGCCACAGGGAACACTGAAGCTTTCTTT. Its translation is CASSATGNTEAFF.